The TCR beta chain described here comes from a study of blood T cell repertoires in COVID-19. Study-wide context: Sample material is recorded as cDNA or gDNA derived from T cells, B-cell-depleted T cells, or PBMCs.

Measured with immunoSEQ multiplex PCR; TCRdb has only the in-frame clones, and not every one. The profile shows about 260,000 clones, less than 90% of them singletons. The CDR3 is made up of 16 amino acids. The V and J ends lost 1 base and 6 bases, in that order; junction bases with no gene match: 6. Per the germline V gene, CDR1 is MNHEY and CDR2 is SMNVEV (reference sequence). This sequence was found in a man aged 55 to 70 with acute or convalescent COVID-19. Input material: peripheral blood. The chain recombines TRBV27 with TRBJ1-6, with 7 bases matching TRBD1. This CDR3 is CASSLWSAGGNSPLHF. CDR3 nucleotides: TGTGCCAGCAGTTTATGGTCGGCAGGGGGTAATTCACCCCTCCACTTT.